This T cell receptor beta chain originates from a study of regulatory T cells in long-lasting Graves disease. The CDR3 has 15 residues. Germline V gene lookup returns CDR1 SEHNR and CDR2 FQNEAQ (reference sequence). The ends lost 4 bases at V and 7 bases at J; junction bases unmatched: 6. Through Arm-PCR of CDR3 regions and iRepertoire HTBI primers, TCR beta libraries were built. Authors' data handling: The study identified 50 to 70 TRBV and approximately 13 TRBJ segments across samples. From the multiplex PCR reads, TCRdb called clonotypes with MiXCR, one entry per CDR3 protein. TCRdb's processing, not the study's, gives the V and J calls here. The sample includes roughly 400,000 distinct CDR3 sequences, 15% seen only once; the top ten take approximately 7.8%. Time point denoted: newly diagnosed GD, antithyroid drugs for less than 3 months. The TCR library was made from RNA extracted from PBMCs. The sample was also reused in another study, on T cells in Graves' hyperthyroidism and ophthalmopathy. From that paper: The HTBI primer set served for first-round RT-PCR of the TCR CDR3. Ophthalmopathy cases were set apart from stable hyperthyroidism by a 13 V-J model.

This receptor was identified in a woman aged 40 to 55 with Graves disease. Material: peripheral blood mononuclear cells (PBMCs), obtained at new diagnosis, from a patient treated with antithyroid drugs. This chain joins TRBV7-9 and TRBJ2-1; the match to TRBD2 covers 11 bases. The CDR3 loop is CASSSTSGMVNEQFF. CDR3 DNA sequence: TGTGCCAGCAGCTCGACTAGCGGGATGGTGAATGAGCAGTTCTTC.